The 7 T cell receptor beta chains reported below all come from one sample, sequenced in a study of naive and memory T cell subsets listed by TCRdb under 2017. Library method: UMI-ligation and nested PCR. Sequenced using an Illumina MiSeq. The beta constant-region primer was an equimolar mix of two oligonucleotides covering both TRBC1 and TRBC2. TCRdb trimmed public reads at Q25 via fastp, called clones via MiXCR and kept in-frame beta chains. Rows are combined by CDR3 protein, so each entry shows the most common genes and DNA. The sample table holds around 160,000 distinct CDR3 sequences, of which about 18% were seen once. The biggest ten clones account for 0.14% to 0.15% of the sample. Sequencing was carried out using naive CD4+ T cells from blood. This sample's cell subset or site label indicates: naive T cells, CD45RA high CD27+. These receptors originate from a human donor in good health.

The V call is TRBV7-2, the J call TRBJ1-5, with D possibly matching TRBD1 (5 bases). V was shortened by 6 bases and J by 4 bases, with 10 bases between the two germline ends. Per the germline V gene, CDR1 is SGHTA and CDR2 is FQGNSA. The CDR3 is made up of 13 amino acids. DNA for the CDR3: TGTGCCAGCAGACCCCCAGGGAATCAGCCCCAGCATTTT. Translated: CASRPPGNQPQHF.

The rearrangement joins TRBV29-1 to TRBJ2-7; TRBD1 might be the D (6 bases). CDR3 length: 12 residues. V lost 6 bases to trimming and J lost 0 bases, with 9 bases between them. The germline gives CDR1 SQVTM, CDR2 ANQGSEA. The CDR3 DNA sequence: TGCAGCGTAGGACAGACCTCCTACGAGCAGTACTTC. Translation: CSVGQTSYEQYF.

This clonotype has more than one count but fewer than ten. V is TRBV28 and J is TRBJ2-1; 12 bases line up with TRBD2. Trimming took 6 bases from V and 16 from J; bases not matched to a gene: 13. The CDR3 loop spans 14 amino acids. The germline V gene encodes CDR1 MDHEN and CDR2 SYDVKM. This CDR3 is CASRRGLAGGPLFF. In DNA form, the CDR3 reads TGTGCCAGCAGACGCGGGCTAGCGGGAGGGCCTTTATTCTTC.

This CDR3 is CASNVLGQETQYF. In DNA, the CDR3 is TGTGCCAGCAACGTTTTGGGACAAGAGACCCAGTACTTC. The chain combines TRBV7-2 with TRBJ2-5; D unresolved. Germline V lookup: CDR1 SGHTA, CDR2 FQGNSA. Trimming stripped 7 bases from V and 2 bases from J, with 11 bases between. The CDR3 has 13 residues.

This clonotype was found a few times. The rearrangement joins TRBV7-2 to TRBJ2-3, with a weak D call TRBD2 (6 bases). V was trimmed by 6 bases and J by 2 bases, leaving 18 bases between them. From germline, CDR1 is SGHTA and CDR2 FQGNSA. This CDR3 has 16 residues. The CDR3 loop is CASSFQTSSYTDTQYF. The DNA of the CDR3 is TGTGCCAGCAGTTTCCAAACTAGCTCCTACACAGATACGCAGTATTTT.

The rearrangement joins TRBV20-1 to TRBJ2-3; 7 bases map to TRBD2. Germline CDR1 reads DFQATT; CDR2 reads SNEGSKA (reference sequence). V gave up 1 base and J gave up 4 bases; unmatched junction bases: 2. The CDR3 extends over 13 amino acids. The DNA of the CDR3 is TGCAGTGCTAGAGGCGGGAGACCAGATACGCAGTATTTT. It specifies CSARGGRPDTQYF.

The V call is TRBV7-9, the J call TRBJ2-7; TRBD2 might be the D (6 bases). The V end was cut by 7 bases, the J end by 0 bases, with 25 bases between. The V gene's germline CDR1 is SEHNR and CDR2 FQNEAQ (reference sequence). This CDR3 comprises 18 residues. CDR3 nucleotide sequence: TGTGCCAGCACCGACCCGCCGGGAGCCCTAGTTCGCTCCTACGAGCAGTACTTC. The encoded protein is CASTDPPGALVRSYEQYF.